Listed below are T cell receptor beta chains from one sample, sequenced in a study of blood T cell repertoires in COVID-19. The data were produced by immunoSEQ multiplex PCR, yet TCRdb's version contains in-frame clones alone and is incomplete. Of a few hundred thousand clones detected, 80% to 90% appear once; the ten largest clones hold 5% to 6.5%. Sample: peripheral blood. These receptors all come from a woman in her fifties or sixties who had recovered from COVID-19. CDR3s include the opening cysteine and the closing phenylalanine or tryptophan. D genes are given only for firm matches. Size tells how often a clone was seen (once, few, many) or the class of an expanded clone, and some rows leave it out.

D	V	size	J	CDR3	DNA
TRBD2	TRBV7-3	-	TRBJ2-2	CASSPGGGDTGELFF	TGTGCCAGCAGCCCGGGTGGGGGGGACACCGGGGAGCTGTTTTTT
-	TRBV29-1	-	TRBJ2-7	CSVTRGRGGEQYF	TGCAGCGTTACCAGGGGCAGGGGCGGCGAGCAGTACTTC
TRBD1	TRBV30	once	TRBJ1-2	CAWSTFPGGSPNYGYTF	TGTGCCTGGAGCACTTTTCCAGGGGGGAGCCCTAACTATGGCTACACCTTC
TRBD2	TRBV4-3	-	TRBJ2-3	CASSQVAGGNTDTQYF	TGCGCCAGCAGCCAGGTAGCGGGGGGGAACACAGATACGCAGTATTTT
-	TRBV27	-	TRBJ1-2	CASSPGDRYGYTF	TGTGCCAGCAGCCCAGGGGACCGCTATGGCTACACCTTC
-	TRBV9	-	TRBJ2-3	CASSAHGGRPYF	TGTGCCAGCAGCGCCCACGGGGGGCGTCCTTATTTT
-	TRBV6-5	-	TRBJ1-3	CASKNRVPSGNTIYF	TGTGCCAGCAAAAACAGGGTTCCTTCTGGAAACACCATATATTTT
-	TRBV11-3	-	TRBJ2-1	CASSLSRRGEQFF	TGTGCCAGCAGCTTAAGCCGGCGAGGGGAGCAGTTCTTC
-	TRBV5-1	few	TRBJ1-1	CASSFREQAYTEAFF	TGCGCCAGCAGCTTCAGGGAACAAGCCTACACTGAAGCTTTCTTT
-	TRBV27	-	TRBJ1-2	CASSLSGRAINYGGYTF	TGTGCCAGCAGTTTATCTGGGAGGGCTATTAACTATGGCGGCTACACCTTC
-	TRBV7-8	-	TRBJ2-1	CASSHLQREQFF	TGTGCCAGCAGCCATTTACAACGTGAGCAGTTCTTC
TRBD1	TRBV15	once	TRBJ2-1	CATSRGQGKNEQFF	TGTGCCACCAGCAGAGGACAGGGGAAGAATGAGCAGTTCTTC
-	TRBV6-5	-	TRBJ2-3	CASQGGTDTQYF	TGTGCCAGTCAGGGGGGAACAGATACGCAGTATTTT
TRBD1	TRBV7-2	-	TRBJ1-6	CASSLALRTGPPLHF	TGTGCCAGCAGCTTAGCGCTCAGGACAGGTCCACCCCTCCACTTT
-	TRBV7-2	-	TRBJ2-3	CASSFQGADTQYF	TGTGCCAGCAGCTTTCAGGGCGCAGATACGCAGTATTTT
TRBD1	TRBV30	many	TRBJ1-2	CAWEITGGYGYTF	TGTGCCTGGGAGATAACAGGGGGCTATGGCTACACCTTC
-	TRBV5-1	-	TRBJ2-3	CASSLEAGSTDTQYF	TGCGCCAGCAGCTTGGAAGCGGGCAGCACAGATACGCAGTATTTT
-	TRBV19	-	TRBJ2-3	CASSINAITDTQYF	TGTGCCAGTAGTATAAACGCGATAACAGATACGCAGTATTTT
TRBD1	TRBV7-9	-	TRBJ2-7	CASSSLQGAGSTYEQYF	TGTGCCAGCAGCTCGTTACAGGGGGCTGGAAGCACCTACGAGCAGTACTTC
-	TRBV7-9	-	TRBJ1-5	CASSTGVNRPQHF	TGTGCCAGCAGCACGGGGGTGAATCGGCCCCAGCATTTT
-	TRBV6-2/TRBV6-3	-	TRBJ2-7	CASSYGRGYSYEQYF	TGTGCCAGCAGTTACGGCAGGGGCTATTCCTACGAGCAGTACTTC
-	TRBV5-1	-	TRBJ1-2	CASSGEGEYYGYTF	TGCGCCAGCAGCGGGGAGGGGGAATACTATGGCTACACCTTC
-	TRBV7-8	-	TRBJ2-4	CASSTYRELAKNIQYF	TGTGCCAGCAGCACATACAGGGAACTAGCCAAAAACATTCAGTACTTC
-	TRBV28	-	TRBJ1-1	CASSPAGGVNTEAFF	TGTGCCAGCAGCCCCGCCGGGGGGGTGAACACTGAAGCTTTCTTT
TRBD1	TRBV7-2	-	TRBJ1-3	CASSLSSFRGRGGNTIYF	TGTGCCAGCAGCCTTTCCAGTTTCAGGGGGCGCGGTGGAAACACCATATATTTT
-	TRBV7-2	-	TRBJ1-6	CASSRVPSGSPLHF	TGTGCCAGCAGCCGGGTCCCCAGCGGTTCACCCCTCCACTTT
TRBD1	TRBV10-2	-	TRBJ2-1	CASSEGDSRNEQFF	TGCGCCAGCAGTGAAGGGGACAGCCGCAATGAGCAGTTCTTC
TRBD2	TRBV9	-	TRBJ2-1	CASSDLTSGGYNEQFF	TGTGCCAGCAGCGACCTAACTAGCGGGGGATACAATGAGCAGTTCTTC
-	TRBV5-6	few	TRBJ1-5	CASSTRDLNQPQHF	TGTGCCAGCAGCACCCGGGACTTAAATCAGCCCCAGCATTTT
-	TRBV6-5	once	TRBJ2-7	CASSSGFLSEQYF	TGTGCCAGCAGCTCAGGGTTTCTAAGCGAGCAGTACTTC
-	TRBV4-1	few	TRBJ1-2	CASSQVFSYGYTF	TGCGCCAGCAGCCAAGTGTTCAGCTATGGCTACACCTTC
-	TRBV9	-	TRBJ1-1	CASSVSFGGTEAFF	TGTGCCAGCAGCGTATCTTTCGGGGGAACTGAAGCTTTCTTT
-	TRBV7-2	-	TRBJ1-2	CASRGGNYGYTF	TGTGCCAGTCGGGGGGGTAACTATGGCTACACCTTC
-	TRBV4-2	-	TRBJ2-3	CASSQGDSTDTQYF	TGTGCCAGCAGCCAAGGGGACTCCACAGATACGCAGTATTTT
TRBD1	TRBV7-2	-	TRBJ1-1	CASSLAAGLYRGREAFF	TGTGCCAGCAGCTTAGCTGCGGGTCTTTACAGGGGGCGTGAAGCTTTCTTT
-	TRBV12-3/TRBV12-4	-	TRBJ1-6	CASSLSRRGALHF	TGTGCCAGCAGTTTATCCCGCCGGGGGGCCCTCCACTTT
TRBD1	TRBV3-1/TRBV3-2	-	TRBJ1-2	CASSLGTGLGYTF	TGTGCCAGCAGCCTCGGGACAGGGTTGGGCTACACCTTC
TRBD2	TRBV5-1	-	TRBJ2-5	CASSREDRETQYF	TGCGCCAGCAGCCGGGAGGATCGAGAGACCCAGTACTTC
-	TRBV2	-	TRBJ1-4	CASSGAGAIGTNEKLFF	TGTGCCAGCAGTGGGGCGGGGGCGATTGGAACTAATGAAAAACTGTTTTTT
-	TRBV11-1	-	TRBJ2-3	CASSSPSFSTDTQYF	TGTGCCAGCAGCTCTCCTAGTTTCAGCACAGATACGCAGTATTTT
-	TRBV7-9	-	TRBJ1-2	CASSLAGAYGYTF	TGTGCCAGCAGCTTGGCAGGGGCGTATGGCTACACCTTC
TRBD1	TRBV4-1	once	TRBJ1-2	CASSITGGRRGYTF	TGCGCCAGCAGCATTACAGGGGGCCGACGAGGCTACACCTTC
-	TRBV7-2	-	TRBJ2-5	CASSLAAGQETQYF	TGTGCCAGCAGCTTAGCGGCGGGGCAAGAGACCCAGTACTTC
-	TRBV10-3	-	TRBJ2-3	CAIRGADRTDTQYF	TGTGCCATCAGAGGAGCAGACCGCACAGATACGCAGTATTTT
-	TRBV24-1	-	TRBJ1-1	CATGEGDMNTEAFF	TGTGCCACCGGGGAGGGGGACATGAACACTGAAGCTTTCTTT
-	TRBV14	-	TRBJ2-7	CASRPSGGTYEQYF	TGTGCCAGCAGGCCAAGCGGCGGTACCTACGAGCAGTACTTC
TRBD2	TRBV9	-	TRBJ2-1	CASSVIAGYYNEQFF	TGTGCCAGCAGCGTAATAGCGGGCTACTACAATGAGCAGTTCTTC
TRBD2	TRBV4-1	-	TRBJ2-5	CASSQGRGGEETQYF	TGCGCCAGCAGCCAAGGAAGGGGAGGGGAAGAGACCCAGTACTTC
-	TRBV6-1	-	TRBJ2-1	CASSENQVNEQFF	TGTGCCAGCAGTGAAAATCAGGTCAATGAGCAGTTCTTC
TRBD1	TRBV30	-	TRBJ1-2	CAWSVREGGSIYGYTF	TGTGCCTGGAGTGTACGGGAAGGGGGCTCCATCTATGGCTACACCTTC
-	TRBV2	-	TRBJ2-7	CASSGRRFSYEQYF	TGTGCCAGCAGTGGCCGGAGATTCTCCTACGAGCAGTACTTC
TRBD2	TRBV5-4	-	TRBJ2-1	CASSLGTSGVYNEQFF	TGTGCCAGCAGCTTGGGGACTAGCGGGGTCTACAATGAGCAGTTCTTC
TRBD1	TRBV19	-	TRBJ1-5	CASSLNRDSRSNQPQHF	TGTGCCAGTAGCCTTAATCGGGACAGCAGATCCAATCAGCCCCAGCATTTT
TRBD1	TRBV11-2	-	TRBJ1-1	CASSILPGQGFNTEAFF	TGTGCCAGCAGCATCCTCCCCGGACAGGGGTTCAACACTGAAGCTTTCTTT
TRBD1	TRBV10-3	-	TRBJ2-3	CAILRGQSDTQYF	TGTGCCATCCTCAGGGGGCAATCAGATACGCAGTATTTT
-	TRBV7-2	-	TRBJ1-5	CASSSRGGNQPQHF	TGTGCCAGCAGCTCCAGGGGCGGCAATCAGCCCCAGCATTTT
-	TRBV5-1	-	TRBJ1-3	CASSLVAGTGNTIYF	TGCGCCAGCAGCTTGGTGGCAGGGACTGGAAACACCATATATTTT